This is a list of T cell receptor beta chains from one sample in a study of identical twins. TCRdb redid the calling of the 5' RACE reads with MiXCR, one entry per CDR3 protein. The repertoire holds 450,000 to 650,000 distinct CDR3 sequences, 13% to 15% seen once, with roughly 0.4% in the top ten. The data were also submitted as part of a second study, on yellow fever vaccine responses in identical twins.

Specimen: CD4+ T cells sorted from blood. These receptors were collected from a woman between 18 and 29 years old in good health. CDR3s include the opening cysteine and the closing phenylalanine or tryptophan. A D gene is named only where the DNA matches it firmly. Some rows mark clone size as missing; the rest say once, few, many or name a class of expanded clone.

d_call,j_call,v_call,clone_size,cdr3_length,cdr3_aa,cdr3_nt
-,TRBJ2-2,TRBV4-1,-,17,CASSLQGRAANTGELFF,TGCGCCAGCAGCCTCCAGGGTAGGGCGGCAAACACCGGGGAGCTGTTTTTT
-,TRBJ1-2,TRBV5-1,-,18,CASSSTPSRGPANYGYTF,TGCGCCAGCAGCTCCACCCCCTCCAGGGGACCAGCTAACTATGGCTACACCTTC
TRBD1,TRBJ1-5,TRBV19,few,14,CASKDRGSFQPQHF,TGTGCCAGCAAGGACAGGGGGTCGTTTCAGCCCCAGCATTTT
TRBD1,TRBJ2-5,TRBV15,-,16,CATSRVLQGARETQYF,TGTGCCACCAGCAGAGTCTTACAGGGGGCGCGTGAGACCCAGTACTTC
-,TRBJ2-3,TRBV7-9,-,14,CASSYDRSTDTQYF,TGTGCCAGCAGCTACGACAGAAGCACAGATACGCAGTATTTT
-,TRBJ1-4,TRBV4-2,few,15,CASSQEWGGDEKLFF,TGTGCCAGCAGCCAAGAGTGGGGTGGAGATGAAAAACTGTTTTTT
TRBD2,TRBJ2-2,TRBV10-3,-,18,CAITGTLYGGALTGELFF,TGTGCCATCACTGGGACCCTCTACGGGGGGGCCCTCACCGGGGAGCTGTTTTTT
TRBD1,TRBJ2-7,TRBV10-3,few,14,CAISSGTGTYEQYF,TGTGCCATCAGTTCCGGGACAGGTACCTACGAGCAGTACTTC
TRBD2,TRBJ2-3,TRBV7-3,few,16,CASSLYGGEGTDTQYF,TGTGCCAGCAGCTTATACGGGGGGGAGGGGACAGATACGCAGTATTTT
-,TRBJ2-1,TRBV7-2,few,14,CASSSYWTDNEQFF,TGTGCCAGCAGCTCCTACTGGACAGACAATGAGCAGTTCTTC
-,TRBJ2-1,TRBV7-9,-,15,CASSSHTGEYNEQFF,TGTGCCAGCAGCTCACACACGGGGGAGTACAATGAGCAGTTCTTC
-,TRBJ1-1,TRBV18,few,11,CASSPKNEAFF,TGTGCCAGCTCACCGAAGAATGAAGCTTTCTTT
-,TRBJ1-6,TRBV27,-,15,CASSLRGGYNSPLHF,TGTGCCAGCAGTTTACGGGGTGGCTATAATTCACCCCTCCACTTT
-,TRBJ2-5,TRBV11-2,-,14,CASSLEGWQETQYF,TGTGCCAGCAGCTTAGAGGGGTGGCAAGAGACCCAGTACTTC
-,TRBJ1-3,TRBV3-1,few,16,CASSQDIRVLGNTIYF,TGTGCCAGCAGCCAAGATATCAGGGTTTTGGGAAACACCATATATTTT
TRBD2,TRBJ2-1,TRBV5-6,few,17,CASSRTSGRSLYNEQFF,TGTGCCAGCAGCAGGACTAGCGGGAGGTCCTTGTACAATGAGCAGTTCTTC
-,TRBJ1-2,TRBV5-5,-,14,CASSHPEGSSGYTF,TGTGCCAGCAGCCACCCGGAGGGGTCCTCTGGCTACACCTTC